The 22 T cell receptor beta chains presented below share a single source sample, sequenced in a study of OX40 agonist ivuxolimab in advanced cancers. The protocol was immunoSEQ multiplex PCR, while the TCRdb copy is restricted to in-frame clones and leaves out a portion. Found here are about 56,000 clones, approximately 91% of them singletons; the top ten hold more than 20%. Here the sequenced sample was CD4+ or CD8+ T cells sorted from blood, taken in a trial of the OX40 agonist ivuxolimab. The receptors here all came from an adult with an advanced solid tumor such as melanoma, head and neck, liver or kidney cancer.

The rearrangement uses TRBV6-4 and TRBJ2-7, with TRBD1 as a possible D gene (6 bases). This CDR3 comprises 14 residues. Trimming left V 6 bases short and J 2 bases short, with 14 bases between. Per germline, CDR1 MRHNA and CDR2 SNTAGT. CDR3 nucleotide sequence: TGTGCCAGCAGGACAACAGGGTTGCCCTACGAGCAGTACTTC. It is translated as CASRTTGLPYEQYF.

The chain employs TRBV4-2 and TRBJ2-1, with TRBD2 identical over 14 bases. Unmatched junction bases numbered 4, after V lost 3 bases and J lost 6 bases. The CDR3 contains 16 residues. Germline CDR1 and CDR2: LGHNA and YNFKEQ. The CDR3 DNA reads as TGTGCCAGCAGCCAGTCCGGACTAGCGGGAGGCAATGAGCAGTTCTTC. It codes for CASSQSGLAGGNEQFF.

In its sample, this clone was seen once. This chain links TRBV10-2 with TRBJ1-5; maybe TRBD1 (6 bases). With 5 bases removed from V and 4 bases from J, the gap between germline ends came to 12 bases. Germline CDR1 is WSHSY and CDR2 is SAAADI. The CDR3 runs 14 residues. The CDR3 DNA reads TGCGCCAGCAGTTCGACAGGTGTTAATCAGCCCCAGCATTTT. It specifies CASSSTGVNQPQHF.

The chain employs TRBV5-4 and TRBJ1-1; 9 bases map to TRBD1. With 4 bases clipped from V and 1 base from J, the junction kept 8 bases outside the gene matches. The CDR3 is made up of 16 amino acids. From germline, CDR1 is SGHNT and CDR2 YYREEE (reference sequence). CDR3 residues: CASSIRWTGENTEAFF. In DNA form, the CDR3 reads TGTGCCAGCAGCATAAGATGGACAGGGGAGAACACTGAAGCTTTCTTT.

This clone was observed a few times. J is TRBJ1-5 and V is TRBV28; D is undetermined. V was pared by 3 bases and J by 5 bases, with 5 bases between. The CDR3 is 12 residues long. Germline loops: CDR1 MDHEN, CDR2 SYDVKM. DNA of the CDR3: TGTGCCAGCAGTTTTTCAGATCAGCCCCAGCATTTT. It encodes CASSFSDQPQHF.

V gene TRBV11-2 combines with J gene TRBJ1-3; D gene ambiguous. V gave up 5 bases and J gave up 3 bases, with 8 bases separating them. The CDR3 length is 13 residues. Germline V CDR1 and CDR2: SGHAT, FQNNGV. In nucleotides, the CDR3 is TGTGCCAGCAGCACCCGGAGTGGAAACACCATATATTTT. Translated: CASSTRSGNTIYF.

The chain is built from TRBV5-5 and TRBJ2-5; D is tentatively TRBD1 or TRBD2 (6 bases each). Between the trimmed V and J ends, which lost 3 bases and 1 base, there was a span of 13 bases. The germline gives CDR1 SGHKS, CDR2 YYEKEE (reference sequence). The CDR3 runs 15 residues. The CDR3 region has the DNA TGTGCCAGCAGCTGGACTACAGGGATCCAAGAGACCCAGTACTTC. Encoded protein: CASSWTTGIQETQYF.

This rearrangement joins TRBV4-1 to TRBJ2-7; the D call may be TRBD1 or TRBD2 (5 bases each). The V gene lost 0 bases and the J gene lost 5 bases, with 14 bases spanning the gap. This CDR3 has 15 residues. Germline CDR1 reads MGHRA; CDR2 reads YSYEKL. The CDR3 sequence: CASSQESTGDDEQYF. CDR3 nucleotides: TGCGCCAGCAGCCAAGAAAGTACCGGGGACGACGAGCAGTACTTC.

This rearrangement joins TRBV28 to TRBJ2-2; D possibly uses TRBD1 or TRBD2 (5 bases each). The CDR3 totals 14 residues. Germline loops: CDR1 MDHEN, CDR2 SYDVKM. V lost 2 bases and J lost 4, with 8 bases in between. The CDR3 protein is CASSLAGTTGELFF. CDR3 sequence (DNA): TGTGCCAGCAGTTTAGCAGGGACCACCGGGGAGCTGTTTTTT.

This chain uses TRBV30 with TRBJ2-7; 9 bases agree with TRBD1. CDR3 length: 15 residues. The V and J ends lost 5 bases and 1 base, in that order; junction bases with no gene match: 9. Germline loops: CDR1 GTSNPN, CDR2 SVGIG (reference sequence). The CDR3 bases are TGTGCCTGGGCCGATCCCGGGACAGGGTCCTACGAGCAGTACTTC. Protein product: CAWADPGTGSYEQYF.

The V and J genes are TRBV10-2 and TRBJ1-2; D is uncertain. Germline V gene lookup returns CDR1 WSHSY and CDR2 SAAADI. Trimming pared 2 bases from V and 2 bases from J, leaving 6 bases between. The CDR3 consists of 13 residues. The CDR3 DNA reads TGCGCCAGCAGTGAGGACAAGAACTATGGCTACACCTTC. Translated: CASSEDKNYGYTF.

V gene TRBV5-3 combines with J gene TRBJ2-7, with a weak D call TRBD2 (5 bases). TRBV5-3 is an open reading frame whose function is uncertain. The CDR3 contains 16 residues. The ends were cut back, 2 bases at V and 5 bases at J, with 20 bases in the middle. The CDR3 DNA sequence: TGTGCCAGAAGCTTCCATTTCTTCGGAGGCATCGACGAGCAGTACTTC. It specifies CARSFHFFGGIDEQYF.

V is TRBV18 and J is TRBJ2-4; tentatively, D is TRBD1 or TRBD2 (5 bases each). Trimming took off 1 base at V and 0 bases at J, with 13 bases between the two ends. Germline values: CDR1 KGHSH, CDR2 LQKENI. The CDR3 is 17 residues long. The CDR3 here is CASSPLGDPLAKNIQYF. CDR3 sequence (DNA): TGTGCCAGCTCACCACTAGGGGACCCATTAGCCAAAAACATTCAGTACTTC. Full variable domain (rest looked up from reference TRBV18 and TRBJ2-4): NAGVMQNPRHLVRRRGQEARLRCSPMKGHSHVYWYRQLPEEGLKFMVYLQKENIIDESGMPKERFSAEFPKEGPSILRIQQVVRGDSAAYFCASSPLGDPLAKNIQYFGAGTRLSVL.

The rearrangement links TRBV6-5 to TRBJ1-5; TRBD1 might be the D (5 bases). Germline values: CDR1 MNHEY, CDR2 SVGAGI. The CDR3 spans 13 residues. Trimming took off 11 bases at V and 3 bases at J, with 14 bases between the two ends. CDR3 in amino acids: CASGPGPNQPQHF. In nucleotides, the CDR3 is TGTGCCTCCGGTCCGGGACCCAATCAGCCCCAGCATTTT.

V usage is TRBV2 and J usage is TRBJ2-1; the match to TRBD2 covers 8 bases. With 4 bases clipped from V and 4 bases from J, the junction kept 6 bases outside the gene matches. The length of the CDR3 is 15 residues. Germline V gives CDR1 SNHLY, CDR2 FYNNEI. Here the CDR3 DNA reads TGTGCCAGCAGTGTCTTACTAGCGGTATACAATGAGCAGTTCTTC. This gives the protein CASSVLLAVYNEQFF. Complete variable domain (other parts from reference TRBV2 and TRBJ2-1): EPEVTQTPSHQVTQMGQEVILRCVPISNHLYFYWYRQILGQKVEFLVSFYNNEISEKSEIFDDQFSVERPDGSNFTLKIRSTKLEDSAMYFCASSVLLAVYNEQFFGPGTRLTVL.

The chain links TRBV19 to TRBJ2-1, with 11 nucleotides matching TRBD2. V lost 3 bases to trimming and J lost 5 bases; unmatched junction nucleotides: 3. Germline loops: CDR1 LNHDA, CDR2 SQIVND (reference sequence). The CDR3 totals 15 residues. The CDR3 reads CASSMGLAANNEQFF. The CDR3 nucleotides are TGTGCCAGTAGTATGGGACTAGCGGCGAACAATGAGCAGTTCTTC.

Only one count was recorded for this clone. J is TRBJ2-3 and V is TRBV7-9; D gene unclear. The CDR3 loop spans 11 amino acids. CDR1 is SEHNR, CDR2 FQNEAQ, per germline (reference sequence). V was trimmed by 5 bases and J by 2 bases, leaving 2 bases between them. CDR3 sequence: CASSHTDTQYF. DNA of the CDR3: TGTGCCAGCAGCCACACAGATACGCAGTATTTT.

This clone was seen a single time. This chain connects TRBV19 to TRBJ2-7, with D possibly matching TRBD1 (5 bases). The CDR3 consists of 14 residues. V lost 3 bases and J 2 bases, leaving 11 bases between the germline ends. Germline V gene data show CDR1 as LNHDA and CDR2 as SQIVND (reference sequence). The CDR3 spells CASSMVGAAYEQYF. The CDR3 DNA reads TGTGCCAGTAGTATGGTAGGGGCAGCCTACGAGCAGTACTTC.

V usage is TRBV27 and J usage is TRBJ1-5; 7 bases are shared with TRBD1. The V gene's germline CDR1 is MNHEY and CDR2 SMNVEV (reference sequence). The CDR3 has 13 amino acids. V gave up 8 bases and J gave up 7 bases; unmatched junction bases: 8. The CDR3 loop is CASGGQRGQPQHF. CDR3 nucleotides: TGTGCCAGCGGGGGACAGAGGGGACAGCCCCAGCATTTT.

The rearrangement links TRBV9 to TRBJ2-1; 9 positions match TRBD2. Germline V lookup: CDR1 SGDLS, CDR2 YYNGEE. V shed 7 bases, J shed 2 bases, and the junction held 7 bases outside the gene matches. The CDR3 loop spans 15 amino acids. Written as DNA, the CDR3 is TGTGCCAGCGGGTCTAGCGGGAATACCTACAATGAGCAGTTCTTC. It yields the protein CASGSSGNTYNEQFF.

This chain joins TRBV11-2 and TRBJ2-1; D not resolved. The CDR3 spans 15 residues. Looked up from germline, CDR1 is SGHAT and CDR2 is FQNNGV. V lost 7 bases and J lost 4, with 17 bases in between. The CDR3 is CASTIGPTSYNEQFF. The CDR3, as DNA: TGTGCCAGCACCATTGGACCGACCTCTTACAATGAGCAGTTCTTC.

This clone has a single count. The V and J genes are TRBV28 and TRBJ2-7; D perhaps matches TRBD1 (6 bases). The germline V and J ends were trimmed by 8 bases and 0 bases, with 14 bases remaining between them. Germline loops: CDR1 MDHEN, CDR2 SYDVKM. CDR3 length equals 14 residues. In DNA, the CDR3 is TGTGCCAGCGGAAGGGACACCAACTCCTACGAGCAGTACTTC. Amino acid sequence: CASGRDTNSYEQYF.